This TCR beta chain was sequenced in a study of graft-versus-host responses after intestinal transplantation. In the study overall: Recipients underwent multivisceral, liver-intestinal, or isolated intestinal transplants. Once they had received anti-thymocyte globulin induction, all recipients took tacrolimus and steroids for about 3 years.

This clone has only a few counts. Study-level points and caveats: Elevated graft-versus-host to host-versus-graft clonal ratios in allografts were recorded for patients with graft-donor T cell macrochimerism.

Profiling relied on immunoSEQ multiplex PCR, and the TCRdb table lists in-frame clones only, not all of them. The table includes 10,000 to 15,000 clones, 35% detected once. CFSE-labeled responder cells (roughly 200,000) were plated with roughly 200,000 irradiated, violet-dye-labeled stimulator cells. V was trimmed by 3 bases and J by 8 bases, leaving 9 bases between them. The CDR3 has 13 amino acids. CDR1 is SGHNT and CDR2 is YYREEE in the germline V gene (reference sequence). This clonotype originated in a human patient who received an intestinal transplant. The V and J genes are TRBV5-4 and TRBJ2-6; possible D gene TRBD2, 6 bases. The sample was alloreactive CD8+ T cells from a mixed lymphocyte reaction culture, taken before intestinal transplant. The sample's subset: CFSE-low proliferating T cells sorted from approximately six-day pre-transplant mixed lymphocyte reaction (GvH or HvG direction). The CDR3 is CASSYGTSNVLTF. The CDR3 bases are TGTGCCAGCAGCTACGGGACTTCCAACGTCCTGACTTTC.